The 32 T cell receptor beta chains below were found in one sample sequenced in a study of regulatory T cells in long-lasting Graves disease. Sequencing libraries for TCR beta were prepared with iRepertoire HTBI primers and Arm-PCR of CDR3 regions. One entry per CDR3 protein, called by TCRdb with MiXCR from the multiplex PCR reads. This sample has 300,000 to 350,000 distinct CDR3 sequences, with around 19% found just once. Time point specified: persistent/refractory GD, antithyroid drugs over 5 years with positive TRAb. PBMC RNA was the source of the TCR library. The sequenced sample was peripheral blood mononuclear cells (PBMCs), obtained when the disease was refractory, from a patient treated with antithyroid drugs. Receptors were obtained from a female donor with Graves disease.

V usage is TRBV18 and J usage is TRBJ2-1; D gene uncertain. V lost 8 bases and J lost 6, with 17 bases in between. This CDR3 spans 14 amino acids. Germline V lookup: CDR1 KGHSH, CDR2 LQKENI. This CDR3 is CASRAVVGFNEQFF. The DNA of the CDR3 is TGTGCCAGCCGCGCGGTAGTCGGCTTCAATGAGCAGTTCTTC.

This clonotype was observed many times. The CDR3 DNA follows: TGTGCCAGCAGGGGACAGGGGAGTGGGACTGAAGCTTTCTTT. Translation: CASRGQGSGTEAFF. V and J are TRBV25-1 and TRBJ1-1; 10 positions match TRBD1. This CDR3 is built from 14 residues. Trimming removed 6 bases from V and 5 bases from J; junction bases left unmatched: 6. Looked up from germline, CDR1 is MGHDK and CDR2 is SYGVNS.

This clonotype was counted many times. The rearrangement uses TRBV28 and TRBJ2-7; 9 nucleotides align to TRBD1. This CDR3 has 14 amino acids. Germline lookup yields CDR1 MDHEN and CDR2 SYDVKM. Trimming took 8 bases from V and 2 from J; bases not matched to a gene: 7. This CDR3 is CASLSGTGTYEQYF. CDR3 in DNA: TGTGCCAGCCTCTCCGGGACAGGGACCTACGAGCAGTACTTC.

This clonotype was counted a few times. The CDR3 DNA is TGTGCCAGCAGTAGACAGGGGGCCTCTGGGGCCAACGTCCTGACTTTC. Its translation: CASSRQGASGANVLTF. The V gene is TRBV6-1, the J gene TRBJ2-6; 10 nucleotides match TRBD1. Germline CDR1 MNHNS, CDR2 SASEGT. With V trimmed by 5 bases and J by 0 bases, 1 base remained unmatched. The CDR3 length is 16 residues.

V and J are TRBV9 and TRBJ1-2; D is ambiguous. The CDR3 spans 14 residues. Germline-derived CDR1 and CDR2 are SGDLS and YYNGEE. V was trimmed by 0 bases and J by 2 bases, leaving 8 bases between them. Written as DNA, the CDR3 is TGTGCCAGCAGCGTAGACAACAGAAACTATGGCTACACCTTC. It is translated as CASSVDNRNYGYTF.

This clonotype was picked up a small number of times. The genes are TRBV7-9 and TRBJ1-4; D call uncertain. The CDR3 is 15 amino acids. V dropped 5 bases and J dropped 3 bases, with 13 bases sitting between them. Germline CDR1 is SEHNR and CDR2 is FQNEAQ (reference sequence). The CDR3, as DNA: TGTGCCAGCAGCGTAAGCAGTGGCCCTAATGAAAAACTGTTTTTT. Residues: CASSVSSGPNEKLFF.

In this sample, this clonotype turned up many times. This chain joins TRBV24-1 and TRBJ1-2; D ambiguous. Germline CDR1 reads KGHDR; CDR2 reads SFDVKD. V dropped 2 bases and J dropped 4 bases, with 19 bases sitting between them. The CDR3 covers 17 residues. Written as DNA, the CDR3 is TGTGCCACCAGTGATTCTTCCCCCCGCAGCGGGATCTATGGCTACACCTTC. It yields the protein CATSDSSPRSGIYGYTF.

V usage is TRBV7-9 and J usage is TRBJ2-7; a possible D gene is TRBD1 (6 bases). Germline CDR1 reads SEHNR; CDR2 reads FQNEAQ (reference sequence). V shed 2 bases and J shed 3 bases, with 20 bases lying between them. The CDR3 length is 17 residues. As DNA, the CDR3 is TGTGCCAGCAGCTTACCCTACAGGGTACGAGGGGACTACGAGCAGTACTTC. Translated, it gives CASSLPYRVRGDYEQYF.

This clonotype was observed a few times. This chain joins TRBV3-1 and TRBJ1-1; 10 bases are a match to TRBD1. Germline V gives CDR1 LGHDT, CDR2 YNNKEL (reference sequence). This CDR3 has 17 residues. V dropped 6 bases and J dropped 3; count of bases not matched to a gene: 13. CDR3 in DNA: TGTGCCAGCAGGGACCGGGGACAGGGGAATGGGTACACTGAAGCTTTCTTT. Translation gives CASRDRGQGNGYTEAFF.

This clonotype showed up many times. V and J are TRBV2 and TRBJ1-1; tentatively, D is TRBD1 (5 bases). The germline V gene has CDR1 SNHLY and CDR2 FYNNEI. Trimming took 7 bases from V and 3 from J, leaving 12 bases between them. The CDR3 runs to 13 residues. This CDR3 reads CASILGRDTEAFF. CDR3 DNA sequence: TGTGCCAGCATCTTGGGGCGCGACACTGAAGCTTTCTTT. Complete variable domain (other parts from reference TRBV2 and TRBJ1-1): EPEVTQTPSHQVTQMGQEVILRCVPISNHLYFYWYRQILGQKVEFLVSFYNNEISEKSEIFDDQFSVERPDGSNFTLKIRSTKLEDSAMYFCASILGRDTEAFFGQGTRLTVV.

The chain recombines TRBV7-2 with TRBJ1-2; TRBD1 matches at 7 bases. Germline V gene data show CDR1 as SGHTA and CDR2 as FQGNSA. The CDR3 covers 15 residues. Trimming cost V 4 bases and J 1 base; bases outside gene matches: 6. The CDR3 protein is CASSSTDRLNYGYTF. The CDR3 nucleotides are TGTGCCAGCAGCTCTACGGACAGGCTTAACTATGGCTACACCTTC.

This clonotype was recorded many times. The chain combines TRBV2 with TRBJ1-6; D not certain. Per germline, CDR1 SNHLY and CDR2 FYNNEI. There are 14 residues in the CDR3. Trimming took off 2 bases at V and 8 bases at J, with 10 bases between the two ends. CDR3: CASSETGDYSPLHF. Written as DNA, the CDR3 is TGTGCCAGCAGTGAAACTGGCGACTATTCACCCCTCCACTTT.

This clonotype was observed a handful of times. The chain is built from TRBV13 and TRBJ2-7; D might be TRBD2 (6 bases). The CDR3 runs to 15 residues. Germline V lookup: CDR1 PRHDT, CDR2 FYEKMQ (reference sequence). V was pared by 0 bases and J by 1 base, with 10 bases between. Here the CDR3 reads CASSLGWGRSYEQYF. In nucleotides, the CDR3 is TGTGCCAGCAGCTTAGGCTGGGGGAGGTCCTACGAGCAGTACTTC.

This chain links TRBV20-1 with TRBJ2-3, with TRBD1 as a possible D gene (5 bases). In germline, CDR1 is DFQATT, CDR2 SNEGSKA (reference sequence). Trimming pared 5 bases from V and 2 bases from J, leaving 17 bases between. The CDR3 totals 15 residues. CDR3: CSAEFGTGVTDTQYF. In nucleotides, the CDR3 is TGCAGTGCTGAATTCGGTACAGGCGTCACAGATACGCAGTATTTT.

This rearrangement joins TRBV24-1 to TRBJ1-5, with 8 bases identical to TRBD1. CDR1 is KGHDR and CDR2 is SFDVKD in the germline V gene. The V gene end was trimmed by 2 bases and the J gene end by 6 bases; junction bases not matched to a gene: 8. The CDR3 contains 16 residues. For the CDR3, the DNA is TGTGCCACCAGTGATTCAGCAGGGGGCGGTCGTCAGCCCCAGCATTTT. Translation gives CATSDSAGGGRQPQHF.

Ten or more counts support this clonotype. The chain has TRBV13 and TRBJ2-5; D call uncertain. Germline CDR1 reads PRHDT; CDR2 reads FYEKMQ (reference sequence). V shed 5 bases and J shed 3 bases, with 7 bases lying between them. The CDR3 totals 12 residues. The CDR3 DNA reads as TGTGCCAGCAGCACTGAAGAAGAGACCCAGTACTTC. It encodes CASSTEEETQYF.

The chain links TRBV5-1 to TRBJ2-5; D not resolved. Trimming took 4 bases from V and 0 from J, leaving 16 bases between them. In germline, CDR1 is SGHRS, CDR2 YFSETQ. The CDR3 is 16 residues long. CDR3 bases: TGCGCCAGCAGCGCCTCGGGTCAGCCGTACCAAGAGACCCAGTACTTC. Translating gives CASSASGQPYQETQYF. Drawing the rest from reference TRBV5-1 and TRBJ2-5, the complete variable domain is KAGVTQTPRYLIKTRGQQVTLSCSPISGHRSVSWYQQTPGQGLQFLFEYFSETQRNKGNFPGRFSGRQFSNSRSEMNVSTLELGDSALYLCASSASGQPYQETQYFGPGTRLLVL.

The rearrangement uses TRBV12-3 or TRBV12-4 and TRBJ1-5; D is uncertain. The CDR3 sequence is 13 residues long. The V end lost 5 bases, the J end lost 4 bases, and 9 bases lay between the germline ends. The CDR3 bases are TGTGCCAGCAGTGAAGGTGGAAATCAGCCCCAGCATTTT. It yields the protein CASSEGGNQPQHF.

This clonotype has just one count. This rearrangement joins TRBV4-1 to TRBJ2-7; 7 bases are shared with TRBD1. The CDR3 sequence is 17 residues long. The ends lost 1 base at V and 3 bases at J; junction bases unmatched: 12. Germline V gene sequence: CDR1 MGHRA, CDR2 YSYEKL. Written as DNA, the CDR3 is TGCGCCAGCAGCCAAGTAGGGGGACGGCAGGGGGACTACGAGCAGTACTTC. Translating gives CASSQVGGRQGDYEQYF.

The chain recombines TRBV19 with TRBJ1-6; D may be TRBD1 (5 bases). The CDR3 runs to 16 residues. From germline, CDR1 is LNHDA and CDR2 SQIVND (reference sequence). Trimming took off 1 base at V and 4 bases at J, with 11 bases between the two ends. The CDR3 DNA reads as TGTGCCAGTAGTATAGGCAGGGACGCTTATAATTCACCCCTCCACTTT. The encoded protein is CASSIGRDAYNSPLHF.

The chain uses TRBV19 and TRBJ2-5, with a tentative D call TRBD1 (5 bases). CDR1 is LNHDA and CDR2 is SQIVND in the germline V gene (reference sequence). The CDR3 runs 14 residues. The V end lost 3 bases, the J end lost 5 bases, and 13 bases lay between the germline ends. The CDR3 is CASSIRRAGETQYF. The CDR3 region has the DNA TGTGCCAGTAGTATCCGACGGGCAGGGGAGACCCAGTACTTC.

This chain links TRBV7-3 with TRBJ1-1; D gene uncertain. The CDR3 runs 14 residues. The V end lost 1 base, the J end lost 0 bases, and 6 bases lay between the germline ends. The germline CDR1 and CDR2 sequences are SGHTA and FQGTGA. CDR3 protein: CASSLRPLNTEAFF. The CDR3 nucleotides read TGTGCCAGCAGCTTAAGACCCCTGAACACTGAAGCTTTCTTT.

This clonotype was observed at least ten times. The genes are TRBV20-1 and TRBJ1-1; D remains unclear. The CDR3 has 12 residues. Trimming removed 3 bases at V and 2 bases at J, with 7 bases between. CDR1 and CDR2 (germline): DFQATT, SNEGSKA (reference sequence). This CDR3 is CSASGSNTEAFF. In DNA, the CDR3 is TGCAGTGCTAGCGGTTCAAACACTGAAGCTTTCTTT.

This clonotype has a handful of counts. The CDR3 sequence: CASSARQGSEQFF. DNA for the CDR3: TGTGCCAGCAGCGCCCGACAGGGTTCTGAGCAGTTCTTC. The chain carries TRBV9 and TRBJ2-1; 7 nucleotides agree with TRBD1. The CDR3 is 13 residues long. Germline CDR1 and CDR2: SGDLS and YYNGEE. Trimming cost V 3 bases and J 9 bases; bases outside gene matches: 6.

On this clonotype itself: Mismatch with germline at one junction end may stem from a read error. The chain combines TRBV27 with TRBJ1-6; D uncertain. The CDR3 has 13 amino acids. The germline V gene encodes CDR1 MNHEY and CDR2 SMNVEV (reference sequence). The CDR3 nucleotides read TGTGCCAGCAGTTTTAGTGCGGATTCCCCCCTCCACTTT. Amino acids: CASSFSADSPLHF.

This clonotype came up many times. The genes are TRBV28 and TRBJ1-2; D perhaps matches TRBD1 (6 bases). Trimming removed 5 bases from V and 3 bases from J, with 19 bases in between. The CDR3 runs 16 residues. Germline V gene lookup returns CDR1 MDHEN and CDR2 SYDVKM. CDR3 loop: CASSPPGHPPDYGYTF. The DNA for the CDR3 is TGTGCCAGCAGTCCTCCGGGACACCCACCTGACTATGGCTACACCTTC.

This clonotype was found a few times. V and J are TRBV11-2 and TRBJ2-5; 11 bases agree with TRBD2. CDR3 length equals 21 residues. Germline V gene sequence: CDR1 SGHAT, CDR2 FQNNGV. V lost 1 base to trimming and J lost 0 bases; unmatched junction nucleotides: 16. CDR3 protein: CASSLGSWASGRRKYQETQYF. In nucleotides, the CDR3 is TGTGCCAGCAGCTTAGGGTCTTGGGCTAGCGGGAGGCGAAAGTACCAAGAGACCCAGTACTTC.

This clonotype has a count of ten or more. This chain links TRBV27 with TRBJ1-2, with a tentative D call TRBD1 (5 bases). CDR3 length: 13 residues. Germline assignment: CDR1 MNHEY and CDR2 SMNVEV (reference sequence). Trimming cost V 3 bases and J 4 bases, with 9 bases left between them. Here the CDR3 DNA reads TGTGCCAGCAGTTTGGAGGGGACCTATGGCTACACCTTC. Its protein is CASSLEGTYGYTF.

V is TRBV20-1 and J is TRBJ2-7; D unresolved. The CDR3 extends over 14 amino acids. The germline CDR1 and CDR2 sequences are DFQATT and SNEGSKA (reference sequence). Trimming took 1 base from V and 3 from J, leaving 13 bases between them. CDR3: CSARGAAPFYEQYF. Here the CDR3 DNA reads TGCAGTGCTAGAGGGGCAGCCCCCTTCTACGAGCAGTACTTC.

This clonotype was detected many times. The V call is TRBV25-1, the J call TRBJ2-7; TRBD1 agrees at 10 bases. This CDR3 spans 15 amino acids. The V and J ends lost 1 base and 3 bases, in that order; junction bases with no gene match: 3. CDR1 is MGHDK, CDR2 SYGVNS, per germline. The CDR3 coding sequence is TGTGCCAGCAGTGAATTAGGGACAGGGGACTACGAGCAGTACTTC. Translating it yields CASSELGTGDYEQYF.

This clonotype has at least ten counts. The chain employs TRBV28 and TRBJ2-5; 8 bases match TRBD1. This CDR3 region has 14 residues. Germline trimming cut 5 bases from V and 8 bases from J; bases unmatched to any gene: 10. Germline lookup yields CDR1 MDHEN and CDR2 SYDVKM. The CDR3 region has the DNA TGTGCCAGCAGTCAAATTGGACAGGGATTTACCCAGTACTTC. It translates to CASSQIGQGFTQYF.

This clonotype has at least ten counts. The CDR3 loop is CATSRDPPYGYTF. The DNA for the CDR3 is TGTGCCACCAGCAGAGATCCGCCTTATGGCTACACCTTC. The chain couples TRBV15 to TRBJ1-2; D is undetermined. The V gene's germline CDR1 is LNHNV and CDR2 YYDKDF (reference sequence). CDR3 length equals 13 residues. V was pared by 0 bases and J by 5 bases, with 7 bases between.